Each of the 19 T cell receptor beta chains below was sequenced from the same sample in a study of vaccination effects on CD4 cells after COVID-19. These receptors lack a known antigen. Some clones are missing from TCRdb's copy, which holds only in-frame ones; the method was immunoSEQ multiplex PCR. The data contain 20,000 to 25,000 clones, over 55% of them seen just once; the ten biggest clones take up approximately 12%. Antigen-specific CD4+ T cells were expanded with viral peptide pools in the ViraFEST assay before sequencing. It was after 10 days of culture that CD4+ T cells were isolated. The healthy vaccine recipients, who had no prior SARS-CoV-2 infection, showed negative nucleocapsid antibodies. Sample: CD4+ T cells from PBMCs cultured with HCoV-OC43 spike peptides, taken before COVID-19 vaccination. The subset denotes: HCoV-OC43 spike overlapping peptide pool stimulation. These receptors came from a human donor who received a COVID-19 vaccine.

The chain recombines TRBV30 with TRBJ2-5, with a weak D call TRBD2 (7 bases). Deletions cut 0 bases from V and 4 bases from J, with 12 bases between. Germline assignment: CDR1 GTSNPN and CDR2 SVGIG (reference sequence). There are 14 residues in the CDR3. The CDR3 is CAWSVGGVRETQYF. In DNA form, the CDR3 reads TGTGCCTGGAGTGTAGGGGGGGTGAGAGAGACCCAGTACTTC.

The genes are TRBV7-2 and TRBJ2-2, with 12 bases that match TRBD2. The CDR3 spans 18 residues. CDR1 and CDR2 (germline): SGHTA, FQGNSA. Trimming cost V 3 bases and J 4 bases; bases outside gene matches: 9. CDR3: CASSFKLTSGGFTGELFF. CDR3 coding DNA: TGTGCCAGCAGCTTTAAACTGACTAGCGGGGGATTCACCGGGGAGCTGTTTTTT.

This clone was found once. This chain uses TRBV5-1 with TRBJ2-1; 9 bases are shared with TRBD1. The CDR3 sequence is 15 residues long. Germline loops: CDR1 SGHRS, CDR2 YFSETQ. After removal of 4 bases from V and 5 bases from J, the junction contained 7 bases not matched to a gene. CDR3 in DNA: TGCGCCAGCAGCATTGGGACAGGGCAGAACAATGAGCAGTTCTTC. Translation: CASSIGTGQNNEQFF.

V and J are TRBV7-9 and TRBJ1-2; 7 bases are shared with TRBD1. This CDR3 spans 14 amino acids. Germline V gene lookup returns CDR1 SEHNR and CDR2 FQNEAQ (reference sequence). Unmatched junction bases numbered 4, after V lost 4 bases and J lost 2 bases. The chain's CDR3 is CASSSRQGNYGYTF. The CDR3 coding sequence is TGTGCCAGCAGCTCCCGACAGGGAAACTATGGCTACACCTTC.

This clone came up a few times. The chain carries TRBV7-9 and TRBJ1-2, with 11 bases fitting TRBD1. V shed 4 bases and J 0 bases; nucleotides not matched to a gene: 13. CDR1 SEHNR and CDR2 FQNEAQ come from the germline V gene (reference sequence). The CDR3 runs to 19 residues. CDR3: CASSSSALGQGEANYGYTF. CDR3 coding DNA: TGTGCCAGCAGCTCCTCCGCCCTGGGACAGGGGGAAGCTAACTATGGCTACACCTTC.

The chain links TRBV3-1 (or the pseudogene TRBV3-2) to TRBJ1-3, with D uncertain. The CDR3 consists of 13 residues. V lost 1 base and J 4 bases, leaving 5 bases between the germline ends. The V gene's germline CDR1 is LGHDT and CDR2 YNNKEL (reference sequence). CDR3 coding DNA: TGTGCCAGCAGCCAAGCAGGCGGAAACACCATATATTTT. This encodes CASSQAGGNTIYF.

CDR3 coding DNA: TGTGCCAGCAGCTTGAACAGGGGGACCAGCCGCAGCTCCTACGAGCAGTACTTC. Protein: CASSLNRGTSRSSYEQYF. The chain recombines TRBV5-4 with TRBJ2-7, with 8 bases aligning to TRBD1. The ends lost 1 base at V and 0 bases at J; junction bases unmatched: 12. The germline V gene has CDR1 SGHNT and CDR2 YYREEE (reference sequence). CDR3 size: 18 residues.

The DNA of the CDR3 is TGCGCCAGCAGTGATGTCCGGGACAGGGTTAATGGCTACACCTTC. Translation: CASSDVRDRVNGYTF. The chain is built from TRBV10-1 and TRBJ1-2; 9 bases match TRBD1. The germline V gene encodes CDR1 WNHNN and CDR2 SYGVQD (reference sequence). The junction had 8 bases not matched to a gene; V was cut back by 3 bases and J by 6 bases. CDR3 size: 15 residues.

This chain uses TRBV4-1 with TRBJ1-2; a possible D gene is TRBD1 (6 bases). The CDR3 length is 15 residues. V was pared by 1 base and J by 3 bases, with 12 bases between. Germline V gives CDR1 MGHRA, CDR2 YSYEKL. CDR3 sequence: CASSQGARGDYGYTF. CDR3 coding DNA: TGCGCCAGCAGCCAAGGGGCCAGGGGTGACTATGGCTACACCTTC.

V usage is TRBV6-5 and J usage is TRBJ1-1; D unclear. Trimming took off 0 bases at V and 4 bases at J, with 9 bases between the two ends. Germline loops: CDR1 MNHEY, CDR2 SVGAGI. The CDR3 is 14 amino acids. The DNA of the CDR3 is TGTGCCAGCAGTTACTCCCTTAGAATCACTGAAGCTTTCTTT. The encoded protein is CASSYSLRITEAFF.

This clone was seen more than once but under ten times. This chain uses TRBV3-1 (or the pseudogene TRBV3-2) with TRBJ1-6, with D tentatively TRBD1 (6 bases). Trimming took 0 bases from V and 7 from J, leaving 13 bases between them. This CDR3 region has 16 residues. Germline CDR1 LGHDT, CDR2 YNNKEL (reference sequence). The CDR3 reads CASSQESTGMNSPLHF. For the CDR3, the DNA is TGTGCCAGCAGCCAAGAGTCAACAGGGATGAATTCACCCCTCCACTTT.

This chain links TRBV5-1 with TRBJ1-1; D gene unclear. The CDR3 is 13 residues long. V was cut by 1 base and J by 5 bases, with 9 bases left in between. CDR1 and CDR2 (germline): SGHRS, YFSETQ. The CDR3 bases are TGCGCCAGCAGCTTGTGGGGTTCGACTGAAGCTTTCTTT. It yields the protein CASSLWGSTEAFF.

The chain combines TRBV2 with TRBJ1-1; TRBD1 agrees at 7 bases. The CDR3 contains 14 residues. Germline V gene lookup returns CDR1 SNHLY and CDR2 FYNNEI. V was clipped by 4 bases and J by 1 base; unmatched bases: 3. CDR3: CASSVDRANTEAFF. For the CDR3, the DNA is TGTGCCAGCAGTGTTGACAGGGCGAACACTGAAGCTTTCTTT.

The table lists this clone with a few counts. CDR3 sequence: CASSAGARMGGYNEQFF. The CDR3 nucleotides read TGTGCCAGCAGCGCGGGGGCCCGGATGGGAGGCTACAATGAGCAGTTCTTC. The chain recombines TRBV9 with TRBJ2-1; D possibly matches TRBD1 or TRBD2 (6 bases each). Trimming cost V 3 bases and J 3 bases, with 19 bases left between them. The germline V gene has CDR1 SGDLS and CDR2 YYNGEE. This CDR3 has 17 residues.

This clone appeared once. V is TRBV12-5 and J is TRBJ2-3; TRBD2 agrees at 12 bases. J lost 4 bases, V lost 5 bases, and 7 bases had no gene match. The CDR3 sequence is 16 residues long. Germline V gene sequence: CDR1 LGHNT, CDR2 FRNRAP. The chain's CDR3 is CASGDGTSGLSDTQYF. CDR3 nucleotide sequence: TGTGCTAGTGGTGATGGGACTAGCGGGCTCTCAGATACGCAGTATTTT.

This chain links TRBV19 with TRBJ2-7, with D tentatively TRBD1 (5 bases). The germline gives CDR1 LNHDA, CDR2 SQIVND (reference sequence). The CDR3 totals 15 residues. V dropped 3 bases and J dropped 0 bases, with 12 bases sitting between them. The CDR3 reads CASSMQGEISYEQYF. The DNA for the CDR3 is TGTGCCAGTAGTATGCAGGGTGAGATCTCCTACGAGCAGTACTTC.

The V and J genes are TRBV2 and TRBJ2-5; a possible D gene is TRBD1 (7 bases). V lost 6 bases, J lost 2 bases, and 16 bases lay in between. The CDR3 length is 15 residues. Germline CDR1 SNHLY, CDR2 FYNNEI. The CDR3 region has the DNA TGTGCCAGCAGACAAGGGGGGACAGAACAAGAGACCCAGTACTTC. Residues: CASRQGGTEQETQYF.

This chain joins TRBV3-1 (or the pseudogene TRBV3-2) and TRBJ2-5; a possible D gene is TRBD1 (6 bases). The V end lost 4 bases, the J end lost 2 bases, and 8 bases lay between the germline ends. The V gene's germline CDR1 is LGHDT and CDR2 YNNKEL (reference sequence). CDR3 length: 13 residues. The CDR3 loop reads CASSRTAQETQYF. The CDR3 DNA sequence: TGTGCCAGCAGCCGGACAGCTCAAGAGACCCAGTACTTC.

The rearrangement uses TRBV5-5 and TRBJ2-1; D is perhaps TRBD1 (5 bases). The germline gives CDR1 SGHKS, CDR2 YYEKEE (reference sequence). This CDR3 is 13 amino acids long. The V end lost 4 bases, the J end lost 7 bases, and 12 bases lay between the germline ends. The DNA for the CDR3 is TGTGCCAGCAGCCCACTAAGACAGAATGAGCAGTTCTTC. Its protein product is CASSPLRQNEQFF.